The present entry profiles one TCR beta chain with its context. Its antigen is unidentified. V shed 2 bases and J 7 bases; nucleotides not matched to a gene: 4. The CDR3 runs 15 residues. Germline CDR1 MNHEY, CDR2 SVGAGI. PCR was performed using 60 Vbeta and 13 Jbeta primers. The repertoire was sequenced with immunoSEQ multiplex PCR; TCRdb's copy has only in-frame clones and lacks some. Among roughly 220,000 clones listed, around four fifths were seen once. This specimen comes from a study of cytomegalovirus exposure and HLA in healthy donors. There were likely unrecorded immune exposures, though donors were nominally healthy when sampled. Findings and limits, study-wide: A prior analysis recorded that most TCR beta V segments were productive about 87% or about 30% of the time.

This chain links TRBV6-5 with TRBJ2-2, with 10 bases matching TRBD1. Sequencing was carried out using PBMCs. This sequence was found in a woman in her thirties or forties in good health and CMV-seronegative. In DNA form, the CDR3 reads TGTGCCAGCAGTTACCGGGACAGGGGCCACGGGGAGCTGTTTTTT. Encoded protein: CASSYRDRGHGELFF.